What follows are 19 T cell receptor beta chains derived from one specimen sequenced in a study of CD8 T cells in Susac syndrome. Random-hexamer reverse transcription was applied to roughly 0.5 to 1 ug RNA. TCRdb processed the immunoSEQ multiplex PCR reads anew with MiXCR; each CDR3 protein has one entry. The sample has some 400,000 distinct CDR3 sequences, around 85% seen once. Sequenced sample: CD8+ T cells from PBMCs. The receptors stem from a human donor with multiple sclerosis.

V is TRBV7-9 and J is TRBJ2-5; no definite D call. The length of the CDR3 is 14 residues. Germline V lookup: CDR1 SEHNR, CDR2 FQNEAQ (reference sequence). V lost 2 bases, J lost 3 bases, and 10 bases lay in between. For the CDR3, the DNA is TGTGCCAGCAGCTTACCCCGACCTGAAGAGACCCAGTACTTC. Its protein is CASSLPRPEETQYF.

V and J are TRBV19 and TRBJ1-5, with TRBD1 matching 7 bases. The CDR3 is 15 amino acids. The germline V gene encodes CDR1 LNHDA and CDR2 SQIVND (reference sequence). V gave up 8 bases and J gave up 8 bases; unmatched junction bases: 15. CDR3 loop: CASHRWDSPWKPQHF. CDR3 DNA sequence: TGTGCCAGTCACCGGTGGGACAGCCCTTGGAAGCCCCAGCATTTT.

The rearrangement links TRBV5-1 to TRBJ2-7; D is possibly TRBD1 (7 bases). V gave up 0 bases and J gave up 2 bases, with 12 bases separating them. The CDR3 spans 15 residues. Germline V gene lookup returns CDR1 SGHRS and CDR2 YFSETQ. In DNA form, the CDR3 reads TGCGCCAGCAGCTTGGCCAGGGGGGAAACCTACGAGCAGTACTTC. It encodes CASSLARGETYEQYF.

This clonotype was observed a few times. The chain combines TRBV6-5 with TRBJ2-7; weak D call: TRBD1 (5 bases). The CDR3 has 15 amino acids. V lost 0 bases and J 3 bases, leaving 12 bases between the germline ends. Germline V lookup: CDR1 MNHEY, CDR2 SVGAGI. The CDR3 is CASSYSTEAHYEQYF. The CDR3 region has the DNA TGTGCCAGCAGTTACTCGACAGAGGCGCACTACGAGCAGTACTTC.

The chain uses TRBV28 and TRBJ2-7; the D is unclear. There are 15 residues in the CDR3. Trimming cost V 3 bases and J 3 bases, with 15 bases left between them. Per germline, CDR1 MDHEN and CDR2 SYDVKM. CDR3 in amino acids: CASSFVGYSNYEQYF. In nucleotides, the CDR3 is TGTGCCAGCAGTTTCGTGGGATACTCAAACTACGAGCAGTACTTC.

V gene TRBV7-9 combines with J gene TRBJ2-7; 12 positions match TRBD2. Per the germline V gene, CDR1 is SEHNR and CDR2 is FQNEAQ (reference sequence). V trimming: 3 bases; J trimming: 5 bases; junction bases outside the gene matches: 2. CDR3 length: 14 residues. The CDR3: CASSFRLAGDEQYF. Here the CDR3 DNA reads TGTGCCAGCAGCTTTAGACTAGCGGGAGACGAGCAGTACTTC.

This clonotype was observed once. J is TRBJ2-7 and V is TRBV19; TRBD2 agrees at 8 bases. Germline CDR1 and CDR2: LNHDA and SQIVND (reference sequence). V lost 1 base to trimming and J lost 2 bases; unmatched junction nucleotides: 4. CDR3 length: 15 amino acids. The CDR3 region has the DNA TGTGCCAGTAGTATAGTTCCGGGAGGGCCCTACGAGCAGTACTTC. Its translation: CASSIVPGGPYEQYF.

V is TRBV14 and J is TRBJ2-1, with a weak D call TRBD1 (6 bases). The V end lost 1 base, the J end lost 5 bases, and 12 bases lay between the germline ends. The CDR3 length is 15 residues. Looked up from germline, CDR1 is SGHDN and CDR2 is FVKESK. The CDR3 loop is CASSQGPGVDNEQFF. CDR3 sequence (DNA): TGTGCCAGCAGCCAAGGGCCAGGGGTTGACAATGAGCAGTTCTTC.

The chain has TRBV19 and TRBJ1-2; D may be TRBD1 (5 bases). Trimming cost V 6 bases and J 6 bases, with 14 bases left between them. Germline V gene lookup returns CDR1 LNHDA and CDR2 SQIVND (reference sequence). CDR3 length: 13 amino acids. The CDR3 reads CASRTGQADGYTF. CDR3 sequence (DNA): TGTGCCAGTAGGACGGGGCAAGCTGATGGCTACACCTTC.

The J gene is TRBJ1-1, the V gene TRBV5-1; D uncertain. The CDR3 covers 21 residues. Germline CDR1 is SGHRS and CDR2 is YFSETQ. The V and J ends lost 3 bases and 4 bases respectively, with 34 bases between them. The CDR3 is CASSSDPSNTIRLGESTEAFF. In nucleotides, the CDR3 is TGCGCCAGCAGCTCAGACCCATCAAACACAATCCGTCTCGGAGAAAGCACTGAAGCTTTCTTT.

This clonotype was found once. V is TRBV6-1 and J is TRBJ2-5; 10 bases fit TRBD2. The J segment lost 4 bases and the V segment lost 0 bases, leaving 5 bases of the junction unmatched. The CDR3 runs 16 residues. Germline-derived CDR1 and CDR2 are MNHNS and SASEGT. Here the CDR3 DNA reads TGTGCCAGCAGTGAAGCCCTAGCGGGGGAGGGAGAGACCCAGTACTTC. This codes for CASSEALAGEGETQYF.

This sequence joins TRBV27 and TRBJ2-3; D uncertain. The CDR3 is 14 residues long. Germline V gene lookup returns CDR1 MNHEY and CDR2 SMNVEV (reference sequence). V gave up 4 bases and J gave up 2 bases, with 10 bases separating them. The CDR3 bases are TGTGCCAGCAGTTCAGAGCAACCCACAGATACGCAGTATTTT. It translates to CASSSEQPTDTQYF.

The chain uses TRBV5-1 and TRBJ2-2; no clear D. CDR1 and CDR2 from the germline V gene are SGHRS and YFSETQ. This CDR3 has 14 residues. V shed 6 bases and J shed 0 bases, with 9 bases lying between them. DNA of the CDR3: TGCGCCAGCACCCAAGGTTCGAACACCGGGGAGCTGTTTTTT. Its protein is CASTQGSNTGELFF.

The chain has TRBV12-3 or TRBV12-4 and TRBJ1-2; 7 bases map to TRBD1. The CDR3 contains 14 residues. The trim removed 5 bases at V and 8 bases at J, leaving 11 bases unmatched. CDR3 in DNA: TGTGCCAGCAGTCACCCCGGGACAGCTGAGGGCTACACCTTC. It encodes CASSHPGTAEGYTF.

This clonotype was counted a single time. The chain links TRBV27 to TRBJ2-1; D may be TRBD1 (6 bases). From germline, CDR1 is MNHEY and CDR2 SMNVEV (reference sequence). V was pared by 4 bases and J by 6 bases, with 13 bases between. The CDR3 runs 14 residues. The chain's CDR3 is CASSWTARGNEQFF. The DNA of the CDR3 is TGTGCCAGCAGTTGGACAGCCAGAGGCAATGAGCAGTTCTTC.

The genes are TRBV27 and TRBJ1-5, with D perhaps TRBD1 (5 bases). V was shortened by 8 bases and J by 2 bases, with 13 bases between the two germline ends. Germline assignment: CDR1 MNHEY and CDR2 SMNVEV (reference sequence). The CDR3 has 14 amino acids. The CDR3 here is CASQHPGRNQPQHF. CDR3 nucleotides: TGTGCCAGCCAACACCCGGGACGCAATCAGCCCCAGCATTTT.

In its sample, this clonotype was seen once. The rearrangement uses TRBV27 and TRBJ2-1; 7 nucleotides line up with TRBD2. This CDR3 has 17 amino acids. Germline assignment: CDR1 MNHEY and CDR2 SMNVEV (reference sequence). With V trimmed by 0 bases and J by 5 bases, 10 bases remained unmatched. CDR3 coding DNA: TGTGCCAGCAGTTTATCCCGCGGGGGATTGGGGGACAATGAGCAGTTCTTC. It specifies CASSLSRGGLGDNEQFF.

The chain links TRBV7-9 to TRBJ2-3, with TRBD1 identical over 9 bases. With 7 bases clipped from V and 1 base from J, the junction kept 6 bases outside the gene matches. Germline V gene lookup returns CDR1 SEHNR and CDR2 FQNEAQ (reference sequence). CDR3 length: 15 amino acids. The CDR3 DNA is TGTGCCAGCAACCATCGGGACAGGGGCACAGATACGCAGTATTTT. It codes for CASNHRDRGTDTQYF.

The chain carries TRBV5-4 and TRBJ2-6, with a tentative D call TRBD2 (5 bases). V was shortened by 2 bases and J by 0 bases, with 6 bases between the two germline ends. The CDR3 sequence is 15 residues long. CDR1 SGHNT and CDR2 YYREEE come from the germline V gene (reference sequence). In DNA form, the CDR3 reads TGTGCCAGCAGCTTCGGGGTCTCTGGGGCCAACGTCCTGACTTTC. As protein: CASSFGVSGANVLTF.